This T cell receptor beta chain was profiled in a study of blood T cells in healthy people across ages. Regarding this clonotype: The antigen remains undetermined.

Study findings and constraints: Naive CD4+ cell counts and diversity both ran higher in long-lived than in aged donors.

Trimming took 6 bases from V and 3 from J, leaving 18 bases between them. Per the germline V gene, CDR1 is SEHNR and CDR2 is FQNEAQ (reference sequence). This CDR3 comprises 15 residues. Extractions gave at least 6 micrograms of total RNA per sample. Together with a sample-barcoded 5' primer, a J-beta primer mix was included in a second PCR lasting about 6 to 11 cycles. TCRdb used MiXCR to reprocess the 5' RACE reads, holding one entry per CDR3 protein. The sample carries approximately 690,000 distinct CDR3 sequences, roughly two fifths recorded once. This sequence joins TRBV7-9 and TRBJ2-7; possible D gene TRBD2, 7 bases. This clonotype originated in a man of 80 years or more in good health. Sequencing was done on a sample of blood. Written as DNA, the CDR3 is TGTGCCAGCAGAAGGGGGGGGAGCAACTACTACGAGCAGTACTTC. Protein: CASRRGGSNYYEQYF.